Described below is a single T cell receptor beta chain sequence and its context. Its target is not known. Both iRepertoire HTBI primers and Arm-PCR of CDR3 regions were used to build the TCR beta libraries. TCRdb redid the calling of the multiplex PCR reads with MiXCR, one entry per CDR3 protein. Of 300,000 to 500,000 distinct CDR3 sequences in the sample, less than 25% were seen once. Time point in this sample: persistent/refractory GD, antithyroid drugs over 5 years with positive TRAb. Generation of the TCR library employed RNA extracted from PBMCs. A peripheral blood sample, 8.5 to 9 milliliters in volume, was drawn into EDTA tubes. This sample stems from a study of regulatory T cells in long-lasting Graves disease. Study results and limitations: Not thyroid tissue but only peripheral blood was studied.

The V gene's germline CDR1 is GTSNPN and CDR2 SVGIG (reference sequence). This CDR3 is built from 12 residues. The sequencing here drew on peripheral blood mononuclear cells (PBMCs), taken when the disease was refractory, from a patient treated with antithyroid drugs. This clonotype was sampled from a female donor with Graves disease. This chain links TRBV30 with TRBJ1-1; possible D gene TRBD1, 6 bases. The CDR3 region is CAAGTGTGEAFF. The CDR3 nucleotides read TGTGCAGCGGGAACAGGGACCGGTGAAGCTTTCTTT.